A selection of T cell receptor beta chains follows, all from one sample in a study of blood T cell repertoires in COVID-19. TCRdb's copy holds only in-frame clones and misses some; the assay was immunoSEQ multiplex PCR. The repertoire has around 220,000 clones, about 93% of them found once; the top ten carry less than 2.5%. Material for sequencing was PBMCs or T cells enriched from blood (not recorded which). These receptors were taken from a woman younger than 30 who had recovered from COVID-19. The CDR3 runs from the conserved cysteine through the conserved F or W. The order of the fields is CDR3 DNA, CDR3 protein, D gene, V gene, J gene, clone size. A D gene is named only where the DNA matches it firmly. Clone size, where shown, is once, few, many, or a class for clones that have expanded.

CDR3nt: TGTGCCAGCAGCCCCGGGGGACAGATAAACTATGGCTACACCTTC
CDR3aa: CASSPGGQINYGYTF
d_gene: TRBD1
v_gene: TRBV9
j_gene: TRBJ1-2
abundance: -

CDR3nt: TGTGCCATCAGTGGTCAGGCCTACGAGCAGTACTTC
CDR3aa: CAISGQAYEQYF
d_gene: -
v_gene: TRBV10-3
j_gene: TRBJ2-7
abundance: once

CDR3nt: TGTGCCAGCAGCCCCGGACAGGTTAACTATGGCTACACCTTC
CDR3aa: CASSPGQVNYGYTF
d_gene: TRBD1
v_gene: TRBV5-6
j_gene: TRBJ1-2
abundance: -

CDR3nt: TGTGCCAGCAGTTTATCGGGGGGACAGGGTGTTATCTATGGCTACACCTTC
CDR3aa: CASSLSGGQGVIYGYTF
d_gene: TRBD1
v_gene: TRBV27
j_gene: TRBJ1-2
abundance: -

CDR3nt: TGTGCCAGCCACTCACCCAGAGGAGCTAGCGGGGCGGGGCAAGAGACCCAGTACTTC
CDR3aa: CASHSPRGASGAGQETQYF
d_gene: TRBD2
v_gene: TRBV18
j_gene: TRBJ2-5
abundance: once

CDR3nt: TGTGCCAGTAGGGAGGGGCCTGATGGCTACACCTTC
CDR3aa: CASREGPDGYTF
d_gene: -
v_gene: TRBV19
j_gene: TRBJ1-2
abundance: -

CDR3nt: TGTGCCAGCAGCTACGGGACAGGGTCTGATAATGGCTACACCTTC
CDR3aa: CASSYGTGSDNGYTF
d_gene: TRBD1
v_gene: TRBV7-9
j_gene: TRBJ1-2
abundance: -

CDR3nt: TGTGCCAGTAGTATAGATTCCCCAACACTTAGGGGCACTGAAGCTTTCTTT
CDR3aa: CASSIDSPTLRGTEAFF
d_gene: -
v_gene: TRBV19
j_gene: TRBJ1-1
abundance: -

CDR3nt: TGTGCCAGCAGCTCTAGCGGGGGGGCGGCAGATACGCAGTATTTT
CDR3aa: CASSSSGGAADTQYF
d_gene: TRBD2
v_gene: TRBV7-2
j_gene: TRBJ2-3
abundance: -

CDR3nt: TGTGCCAGCTCACCAATGGGGGCCTCTGGAAACACCATATATTTT
CDR3aa: CASSPMGASGNTIYF
d_gene: -
v_gene: TRBV18
j_gene: TRBJ1-3
abundance: -

CDR3nt: TGTGCCAGCTCACAGGTGACATTGTCCTATCAGCCCCAGCATTTT
CDR3aa: CASSQVTLSYQPQHF
d_gene: -
v_gene: TRBV18
j_gene: TRBJ1-5
abundance: -

CDR3nt: TGTGCCAGTAGTCCAGATGCAACTAATGAAAAACTGTTTTTT
CDR3aa: CASSPDATNEKLFF
d_gene: -
v_gene: TRBV19
j_gene: TRBJ1-4
abundance: -

CDR3nt: TGTGCCAGCAGCGTAGGGGTCGGAGACACCATATATTTT
CDR3aa: CASSVGVGDTIYF
d_gene: -
v_gene: TRBV9
j_gene: TRBJ1-3
abundance: -

CDR3nt: TGTGCCAGTAGAGGGAGTGAAAAACTGTTTTTT
CDR3aa: CASRGSEKLFF
d_gene: -
v_gene: TRBV19
j_gene: TRBJ1-4
abundance: once

CDR3nt: TGCGCCAGCAGCTTGGGACAGAATAATCAGCCCCAGCATTTT
CDR3aa: CASSLGQNNQPQHF
d_gene: -
v_gene: TRBV5-1
j_gene: TRBJ1-5
abundance: -

CDR3nt: TGTGCCAGTAGCTCCCTAGCGGGAGGACTCTACGAGCAGTACTTC
CDR3aa: CASSSLAGGLYEQYF
d_gene: TRBD2
v_gene: TRBV19
j_gene: TRBJ2-7
abundance: -

CDR3nt: TGTGCCAGCAGCCCCAATCAGCCGGGGGTGAAAGAGACCCAGTACTTC
CDR3aa: CASSPNQPGVKETQYF
d_gene: -
v_gene: TRBV7-2
j_gene: TRBJ2-5
abundance: -

CDR3nt: TGTGCCACGCAGCAGTTAGTAGGGGAGGATGGCTACACCTTC
CDR3aa: CATQQLVGEDGYTF
d_gene: -
v_gene: TRBV12-5
j_gene: TRBJ1-2
abundance: -

CDR3nt: TGTGCCAGCAGTCTGGACAGGAGGAACACTGAAGCTTTCTTT
CDR3aa: CASSLDRRNTEAFF
d_gene: TRBD1
v_gene: TRBV28
j_gene: TRBJ1-1
abundance: -

CDR3nt: TGTGCCAGCAGCTTAGGAGGGGGTGACATCCAGCAGTACTTC
CDR3aa: CASSLGGGDIQQYF
d_gene: -
v_gene: TRBV7-2
j_gene: TRBJ2-7
abundance: -

CDR3nt: TGTGCCAGCAGCCATGACAGGTTGAACACTGAAGCTTTCTTT
CDR3aa: CASSHDRLNTEAFF
d_gene: -
v_gene: TRBV3-1/TRBV3-2
j_gene: TRBJ1-1
abundance: few

CDR3nt: TGTGCCAGCAGCCGCGGACAGCACTTATCTGGAAACACCATATATTTT
CDR3aa: CASSRGQHLSGNTIYF
d_gene: -
v_gene: TRBV7-3
j_gene: TRBJ1-3
abundance: -

CDR3nt: TGTGCCATTCACCCGGGACAGGGGGTTCTTGGCTACACCTTC
CDR3aa: CAIHPGQGVLGYTF
d_gene: TRBD1
v_gene: TRBV5-4
j_gene: TRBJ1-2
abundance: -

CDR3nt: TGTGCCAGCAGGGGGGACATGAACACTGAAGCTTTCTTT
CDR3aa: CASRGDMNTEAFF
d_gene: -
v_gene: TRBV27
j_gene: TRBJ1-1
abundance: -

CDR3nt: TGTGCCAGCAGCCAATCCCGGGGGAGCAATCAGCCCCAGCATTTT
CDR3aa: CASSQSRGSNQPQHF
d_gene: -
v_gene: TRBV3-1/TRBV3-2
j_gene: TRBJ1-5
abundance: -

CDR3nt: TGTGCCAGCAGCGTAGCCGAGACTAGCGGAGAGGAGCAGTTCTTC
CDR3aa: CASSVAETSGEEQFF
d_gene: TRBD2
v_gene: TRBV9
j_gene: TRBJ2-1
abundance: -

CDR3nt: TGTGCCAGCAGTCTGCTCGGATTCGGGGAGCTCTACGAGCAGTACTTC
CDR3aa: CASSLLGFGELYEQYF
d_gene: -
v_gene: TRBV27
j_gene: TRBJ2-7
abundance: -

CDR3nt: TGTGCCAGCTCCCAAGGTGGGAGCTCCTATAATTCACCCCTCCACTTT
CDR3aa: CASSQGGSSYNSPLHF
d_gene: -
v_gene: TRBV18
j_gene: TRBJ1-6
abundance: -

CDR3nt: TGTGCTAGCAGCTTAGGGGACGGAGGGACAGATACGCAGTATTTT
CDR3aa: CASSLGDGGTDTQYF
d_gene: -
v_gene: TRBV7-7
j_gene: TRBJ2-3
abundance: -

CDR3nt: TGTGCCAGCAGTGACAGTTGGACGCAGTATTTT
CDR3aa: CASSDSWTQYF
d_gene: -
v_gene: TRBV12-3/TRBV12-4
j_gene: TRBJ2-3
abundance: -

CDR3nt: TGTGCCAGCAGCGGGGACACGACCTATGGCTACACCTTC
CDR3aa: CASSGDTTYGYTF
d_gene: -
v_gene: TRBV5-4
j_gene: TRBJ1-2
abundance: -

CDR3nt: TGTGCCAGCAGCCTTCAGGGCAGGTTCCTATTAAACACTGAAGCTTTCTTT
CDR3aa: CASSLQGRFLLNTEAFF
d_gene: -
v_gene: TRBV11-3
j_gene: TRBJ1-1
abundance: -

CDR3nt: TGTGCCAGCAGCCCCCGGGACTCTGGAAACACCATATATTTT
CDR3aa: CASSPRDSGNTIYF
d_gene: -
v_gene: TRBV7-8
j_gene: TRBJ1-3
abundance: -

CDR3nt: TGCGCCAGCAGCGTGGATCCGGGACAGGGGGCGGCGGCCTTC
CDR3aa: CASSVDPGQGAAAF
d_gene: TRBD1
v_gene: TRBV5-1
j_gene: TRBJ1-2
abundance: -

CDR3nt: TGTGCCAGCAGCCCGACATGGCCCCCACCTGGGAGCACCCTAAATGAGCAGTTCTTC
CDR3aa: CASSPTWPPPGSTLNEQFF
d_gene: -
v_gene: TRBV28
j_gene: TRBJ2-1
abundance: -

CDR3nt: TGTGCCAGCCGGGGTCGGGACAGGGGGCCAGGCACTGAAGCTTTCTTT
CDR3aa: CASRGRDRGPGTEAFF
d_gene: TRBD1
v_gene: TRBV28
j_gene: TRBJ1-1
abundance: -

CDR3nt: TGTGCCACCAGGCCAGGGTCGGAAAAGCACTATGGCTACACCTTC
CDR3aa: CATRPGSEKHYGYTF
d_gene: -
v_gene: TRBV15
j_gene: TRBJ1-2
abundance: -

CDR3nt: TGTGCCAGCAGCCCGGATGGAGCTAATGAAAAACTGTTTTTT
CDR3aa: CASSPDGANEKLFF
d_gene: -
v_gene: TRBV27
j_gene: TRBJ1-4
abundance: -

CDR3nt: TGTGCCAGCAGCCAAGAACAGGGGGCTCGCAATGAGCAGTTCTTC
CDR3aa: CASSQEQGARNEQFF
d_gene: TRBD1
v_gene: TRBV14
j_gene: TRBJ2-1
abundance: -

CDR3nt: TGTGCCAGCAGCCAAGTGGGACAGCCACAAGAGACCCAGTACTTC
CDR3aa: CASSQVGQPQETQYF
d_gene: TRBD1
v_gene: TRBV3-1/TRBV3-2
j_gene: TRBJ2-5
abundance: -

CDR3nt: TGTGCCAGCAGTTTACCCGGGCAGGGGGGTGGCAATGAGCAGTTCTTC
CDR3aa: CASSLPGQGGGNEQFF
d_gene: -
v_gene: TRBV28
j_gene: TRBJ2-1
abundance: -

CDR3nt: TGTGCCAGCAGCTCGACTAGCATACTCAATGAGCAGTTCTTC
CDR3aa: CASSSTSILNEQFF
d_gene: TRBD2
v_gene: TRBV13
j_gene: TRBJ2-1
abundance: -

CDR3nt: TGTGCCAGTAGTACCCCACCGGGACAGCGCCGGAAGGGGTTTGAAGAACTGTTTTTT
CDR3aa: CASSTPPGQRRKGFEELFF
d_gene: TRBD1
v_gene: TRBV19
j_gene: TRBJ1-4
abundance: -

CDR3nt: TGTGCCAGCAGGAGAGCGGTGAACACTGAAGCTTTCTTT
CDR3aa: CASRRAVNTEAFF
d_gene: -
v_gene: TRBV6-5
j_gene: TRBJ1-1
abundance: few

CDR3nt: TGCGCCAGCAGCTTGGAGGCAGGGAAGGCGTCTGGAAACACCATATATTTT
CDR3aa: CASSLEAGKASGNTIYF
d_gene: -
v_gene: TRBV5-1
j_gene: TRBJ1-3
abundance: -

CDR3nt: TGTGCCAGCAGCTTTCGCGGGACAGCCTTCGACAACTATAATTCACCCCTCCACTTT
CDR3aa: CASSFRGTAFDNYNSPLHF
d_gene: TRBD1
v_gene: TRBV7-8
j_gene: TRBJ1-6
abundance: -

CDR3nt: TGTGCCAGCAGCAAGTCCCCCGGCGGGGGGGCCGGAACCGGGGAGCTGTTTTTT
CDR3aa: CASSKSPGGGAGTGELFF
d_gene: TRBD2
v_gene: TRBV7-2
j_gene: TRBJ2-2
abundance: once